One T cell receptor beta chain is described in this entry. The sample belongs to a study of CD8 T cells in Susac syndrome. RNA amounts of roughly 0.5 to 1 ug underwent reverse transcription with random hexamers. immunoSEQ multiplex PCR amplified TCR beta CDR3 across 54 Vbeta, 13 Jbeta. TCRdb used MiXCR to reprocess the immunoSEQ multiplex PCR reads, holding one entry per CDR3 protein. The sample comprises under 200,000 distinct CDR3 sequences, about 94% of which are singletons, and around 0.092% rests with the top ten. Trimming stripped 2 bases from V and 8 bases from J, with 9 bases between. The CDR3 consists of 12 residues. Germline V lookup: CDR1 MNHEY, CDR2 SMNVEV (reference sequence).

This chain uses TRBV27 with TRBJ1-1; D not resolved. This TCR derives from a human donor with Susac syndrome. The sample was CD4+ T cells from PBMCs. CDR3 DNA sequence: TGTGCCAGCAGTTTAAATCCCGGAGAAGCTTTCTTT. Protein sequence: CASSLNPGEAFF.